Listed here is a single T cell receptor (beta chain). A far more abundant clone sits one base away, making this likely a read error. The same CDR3 also results from other DNA sequences found in this sample. The sample belongs to a study of shared clonotypes between healthy human individuals. The protocol was immunoSEQ multiplex PCR, while the TCRdb copy is restricted to in-frame clones and leaves out a portion. The table lists around 500,000 clones, roughly 80% of them singletons. Sequenced input: PBMCs. The TCR originated in a middle-aged woman in good health. Some clones in this sample may be carry-over from other donors' samples.

The CDR3 loop is CASSGPFSTDTQYF. The CDR3 region has the DNA TGCGCCAGTAGCGGGCCTTTTAGCACAGATACGCAGTATTTT. V and J are TRBV10-1 and TRBJ2-3; 7 bases align to TRBD2. The CDR3 extends over 14 amino acids. In germline, CDR1 is WNHNN, CDR2 SYGVQD (reference sequence). V was clipped by 9 bases and J by 0 bases; unmatched bases: 6.